The 14 T cell receptor beta chains below come from one sample, sequenced in a study of shared clonotypes between healthy human individuals. The data were produced by immunoSEQ multiplex PCR, yet TCRdb's version contains in-frame clones alone and is incomplete. The data show some 1 million clones, 75% seen once. Sequencing was carried out using memory CD4+ T cells sorted from blood. Subset noted: CD45RA-negative fraction. All receptors derive from a man aged 18 to 29 in good health.

Notes on this clone: The sample has other DNA sequences that encode this CDR3 too. This chain uses TRBV6-1 with TRBJ1-2; 10 nucleotides match TRBD1. V lost 3 bases, J lost 8 bases, and 3 bases stayed unmatched. From germline, CDR1 is MNHNS and CDR2 SASEGT. The CDR3 is made up of 13 amino acids. The CDR3, as DNA: TGTGCCAGCAGTGACCGGGACAGGGGCGGCTACACCTTC. Protein sequence: CASSDRDRGGYTF.

This rearrangement joins TRBV9 to TRBJ2-3; maybe TRBD1 (5 bases). V was trimmed by 4 bases and J by 5 bases, leaving 11 bases between them. Germline CDR1 reads SGDLS; CDR2 reads YYNGEE. This CDR3 has 13 residues. CDR3: CASSPIREDTQYF. CDR3 bases: TGTGCCAGCAGCCCTATCAGGGAAGATACGCAGTATTTT.

The chain recombines TRBV29-1 with TRBJ2-7; weak D call: TRBD2 (7 bases). Germline values: CDR1 SQVTM, CDR2 ANQGSEA. V shed 0 bases and J shed 0 bases, with 24 bases lying between them. The CDR3 has 19 amino acids. DNA of the CDR3: TGCAGCGTTGAAGAGCCCACCAGGGACGGGGGGCTTTTCTCCTACGAGCAGTACTTC. Translating gives CSVEEPTRDGGLFSYEQYF.

Concerning this clone: Other DNA sequences in the sample encode the same CDR3. This chain connects TRBV5-1 to TRBJ2-3, with 7 bases identical to TRBD1. The CDR3 is made up of 15 amino acids. Looked up from germline, CDR1 is SGHRS and CDR2 is YFSETQ. V gave up 2 bases and J gave up 0 bases; unmatched junction bases: 3. This CDR3 is CASSLGQESTDTQYF. In DNA form, the CDR3 reads TGCGCCAGCAGCTTAGGACAGGAAAGCACAGATACGCAGTATTTT.

This clone was seen a few times. The CDR3 is CASSPPGLGSTDTQYF. In DNA form, the CDR3 reads TGTGCCAGCAGCCCTCCGGGACTGGGCAGCACAGATACGCAGTATTTT. The V gene is TRBV2, the J gene TRBJ2-3; D may be TRBD2 (6 bases). Germline V gene lookup returns CDR1 SNHLY and CDR2 FYNNEI. Trimming cost V 6 bases and J 0 bases, with 16 bases left between them. The CDR3 is 16 amino acids.

The chain has TRBV5-6 and TRBJ1-1; 9 nucleotides match TRBD1. The CDR3 totals 15 residues. Looked up from germline, CDR1 is SGHDT and CDR2 is YYEEEE. Trimming cost V 0 bases and J 0 bases; bases outside gene matches: 0. The CDR3 spells CASSLDRGLNTEAFF. The CDR3 bases are TGTGCCAGCAGCTTGGACAGGGGGCTGAACACTGAAGCTTTCTTT.

This chain joins TRBV6-5 and TRBJ2-4; a weak D match, TRBD1 (6 bases). The CDR3 consists of 15 residues. Germline loops: CDR1 MNHEY, CDR2 SVGAGI. Trimming left V 6 bases short and J 3 bases short, with 15 bases between. The CDR3 loop reads CASSELRGVKNIQYF. The CDR3 nucleotides are TGTGCCAGCAGCGAACTCAGGGGAGTCAAAAACATTCAGTACTTC.

This clone has a handful of counts. Additional DNA sequences in this sample encode the identical CDR3. This sequence joins TRBV2 and TRBJ2-2; TRBD1 matches 8 bases. The V gene's germline CDR1 is SNHLY and CDR2 FYNNEI. This CDR3 is built from 13 residues. J was trimmed by 5 bases and V by 9 bases; bases with no gene match: 5. The chain's CDR3 is CASNDRGTGELFF. CDR3 DNA: TGTGCCAGTAATGACAGGGGAACCGGGGAGCTGTTTTTT. The full variable domain, its missing parts supplied by reference TRBV2 and TRBJ2-2, is EPEVTQTPSHQVTQMGQEVILRCVPISNHLYFYWYRQILGQKVEFLVSFYNNEISEKSEIFDDQFSVERPDGSNFTLKIRSTKLEDSAMYFCASNDRGTGELFFGEGSRLTVL.

This sequence joins TRBV21-1 and TRBJ1-4. TRBV21-1 is noted as a pseudogene. The CDR3 covers 15 residues. The CDR3, as DNA: TGTGCCAGCAGCAAAGGTGGCGGAGGGAATGAAAAACTGTTTTTT. Amino acid sequence: CASSKGGGGNEKLFF.

V is TRBV30 and J is TRBJ1-2, with a possible D match to TRBD1 (6 bases). The germline gives CDR1 GTSNPN, CDR2 SVGIG (reference sequence). The CDR3 consists of 12 residues. The ends were cut back, 0 bases at V and 8 bases at J, with 10 bases in the middle. The DNA of the CDR3 is TGTGCCTGGAGTGTAAACAGGGACGGCTACACCTTC. It translates to CAWSVNRDGYTF.

In its sample, this clone was seen many times. The chain uses TRBV9 and TRBJ2-3, with 14 bases matching TRBD2. The trim removed 2 bases at V and 6 bases at J, leaving 2 bases unmatched. This CDR3 contains 15 residues. From germline, CDR1 is SGDLS and CDR2 YYNGEE. The CDR3: CASSVGTSGSDTQYF. CDR3 sequence (DNA): TGTGCCAGCAGCGTGGGGACTAGCGGGAGCGATACGCAGTATTTT.

Only a few counts were recorded for this clone. The chain recombines TRBV6-5 with TRBJ1-5, with unresolved D. The germline gives CDR1 MNHEY, CDR2 SVGAGI. The CDR3 contains 13 residues. V lost 6 bases, J lost 6 bases, and 12 bases lay in between. The CDR3 DNA reads as TGTGCCAGCAGCCCGCCGGGAGGTCAGCCCCAGCATTTT. This codes for CASSPPGGQPQHF.

There are many counts of this clone. Other nucleotide sequences in the sample specify the same CDR3. The gene calls are TRBV6-5 and TRBJ2-3; TRBD1 might be the D (6 bases). Trimming took off 6 bases at V and 3 bases at J, with 10 bases between the two ends. Germline CDR1 reads MNHEY; CDR2 reads SVGAGI. The CDR3 loop spans 13 amino acids. CDR3 region: CASRLQGTDTQYF. As DNA, the CDR3 is TGTGCCAGCAGACTACAGGGTACAGATACGCAGTATTTT.

The chain uses TRBV6-1 and TRBJ1-2, with 9 bases that match TRBD1. The CDR3 extends over 14 amino acids. The J segment lost 3 bases and the V segment lost 10 bases, leaving 9 bases of the junction unmatched. Germline-derived CDR1 and CDR2 are MNHNS and SASEGT. The chain's CDR3 is CATHLTGGDYGYTF. CDR3 nucleotides: TGTGCCACCCATCTGACAGGGGGGGACTATGGCTACACCTTC.